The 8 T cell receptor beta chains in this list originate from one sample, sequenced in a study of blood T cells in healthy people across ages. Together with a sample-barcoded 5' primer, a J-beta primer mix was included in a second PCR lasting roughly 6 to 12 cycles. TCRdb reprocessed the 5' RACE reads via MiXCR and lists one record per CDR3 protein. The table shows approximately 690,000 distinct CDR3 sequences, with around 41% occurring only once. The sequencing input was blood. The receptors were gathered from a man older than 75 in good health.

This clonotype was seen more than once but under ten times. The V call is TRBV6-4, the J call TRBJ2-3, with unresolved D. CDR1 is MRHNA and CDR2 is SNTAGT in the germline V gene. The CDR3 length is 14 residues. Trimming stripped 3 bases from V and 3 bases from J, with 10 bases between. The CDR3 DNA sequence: TGTGCCAGCAGTGAAGGTCTTGCTACAGATACGCAGTATTTT. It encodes CASSEGLATDTQYF.

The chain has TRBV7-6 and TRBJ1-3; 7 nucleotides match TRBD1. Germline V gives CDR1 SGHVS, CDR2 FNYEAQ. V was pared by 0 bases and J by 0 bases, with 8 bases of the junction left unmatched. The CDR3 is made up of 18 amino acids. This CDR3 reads CASSLARSRGISGNTIYF. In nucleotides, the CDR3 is TGTGCCAGCAGCTTAGCGCGAAGCAGGGGGATCTCTGGAAACACCATATATTTT.

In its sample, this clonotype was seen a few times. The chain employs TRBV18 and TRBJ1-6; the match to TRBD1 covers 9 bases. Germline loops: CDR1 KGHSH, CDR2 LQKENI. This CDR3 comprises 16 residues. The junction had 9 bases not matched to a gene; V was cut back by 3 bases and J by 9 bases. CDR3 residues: CASSPADRGLFSPLHF. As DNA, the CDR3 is TGTGCCAGCTCACCTGCGGACAGGGGCTTATTTTCACCCCTCCACTTT.

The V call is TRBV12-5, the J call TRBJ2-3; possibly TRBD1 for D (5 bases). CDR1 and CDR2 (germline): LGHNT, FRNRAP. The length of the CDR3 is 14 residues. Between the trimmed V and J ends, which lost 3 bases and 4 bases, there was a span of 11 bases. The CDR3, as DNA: TGTGCTAGTGGTTTAGGGGCCCGCGCAGATACGCAGTATTTT. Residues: CASGLGARADTQYF.

The CDR3, as DNA: TGTGCCAGCAGCCGTCGTGGGGATACGCAGTATTTT. This encodes CASSRRGDTQYF. V gene TRBV7-6 combines with J gene TRBJ2-3; D is undetermined. In germline, CDR1 is SGHVS, CDR2 FNYEAQ. V was pared by 5 bases and J by 6 bases, with 9 bases between. There are 12 residues in the CDR3.

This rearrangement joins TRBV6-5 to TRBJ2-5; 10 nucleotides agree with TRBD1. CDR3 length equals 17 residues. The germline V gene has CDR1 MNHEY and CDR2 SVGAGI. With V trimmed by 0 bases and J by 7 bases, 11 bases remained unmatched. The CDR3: CASSYSRGQGPPGTQYF. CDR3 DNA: TGTGCCAGCAGTTACTCGAGGGGACAGGGGCCCCCGGGGACCCAGTACTTC.

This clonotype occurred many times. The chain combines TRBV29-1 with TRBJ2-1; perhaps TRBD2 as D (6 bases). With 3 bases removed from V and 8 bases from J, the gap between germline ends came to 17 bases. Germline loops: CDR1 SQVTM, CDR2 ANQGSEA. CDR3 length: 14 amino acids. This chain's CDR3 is CSVDTGGTGDEQFF. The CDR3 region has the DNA TGCAGCGTTGATACTGGCGGGACCGGGGATGAGCAGTTCTTC.

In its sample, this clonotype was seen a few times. In nucleotides, the CDR3 is TGTGCCAGCAGTATTAGCAGGGTGGGGGGGCAGGATGGCTACACCTTC. Protein: CASSISRVGGQDGYTF. This chain uses TRBV7-2 with TRBJ1-2; D may be TRBD1 (6 bases). The V gene's germline CDR1 is SGHTA and CDR2 FQGNSA. V was shortened by 6 bases and J by 6 bases, with 23 bases between the two germline ends. The CDR3 contains 16 residues.